The 5 T cell receptor beta chains below were found in one sample sequenced in a study of blood T cell repertoires in COVID-19. Assay used: immunoSEQ multiplex PCR; TCRdb lists only in-frame clones, some missing. The sample shows roughly 260,000 clones, 90% of them seen only once. Source material: peripheral blood. These TCRs come from a woman between 40 and 55 years old with acute or convalescent COVID-19.

The rearrangement joins TRBV5-1 to TRBJ2-2, with TRBD1 matching 7 bases. Germline loops: CDR1 SGHRS, CDR2 YFSETQ. Unmatched junction bases numbered 7, after V lost 4 bases and J lost 7 bases. CDR3 length: 14 residues. CDR3 sequence (DNA): TGCGCCAGCAGCCTTCGACAGGGCGTCGGGGAGCTGTTTTTT. It translates to CASSLRQGVGELFF.

This chain joins TRBV18 and TRBJ2-4, with D tentatively TRBD2 (5 bases). The CDR3 loop spans 15 amino acids. Trimming took 3 bases from V and 0 from J, leaving 9 bases between them. In germline, CDR1 is KGHSH, CDR2 LQKENI. DNA of the CDR3: TGTGCCAGCTCACCGGCGGGCCTAGCCAAAAACATTCAGTACTTC. It encodes CASSPAGLAKNIQYF.

Note on this clone: Other DNA sequences in this sample translate to the same CDR3. The gene calls are TRBV6-2 or TRBV6-3 and TRBJ1-2, with D possibly being TRBD1 (5 bases). V was shortened by 2 bases and J by 5 bases, with 9 bases between the two germline ends. Looked up from germline, CDR1 is MNHEY and CDR2 is SVGEGT. The CDR3 is 13 amino acids. DNA of the CDR3: TGTGCCAGCAGTTACAGGGGAGGATATGGCTACACCTTC. Encoded protein: CASSYRGGYGYTF.

The chain uses TRBV2 and TRBJ1-1, with D hard to call. Trimming cost V 6 bases and J 6 bases, with 14 bases left between them. Germline lookup yields CDR1 SNHLY and CDR2 FYNNEI. CDR3 length: 13 amino acids. Here the CDR3 reads CASRDSIGAEAFF. The CDR3 nucleotides read TGTGCCAGCAGGGATTCGATAGGAGCTGAAGCTTTCTTT.

The chain joins TRBV30 to TRBJ2-4, with D perhaps TRBD2 (5 bases). Germline V gene lookup returns CDR1 GTSNPN and CDR2 SVGIG (reference sequence). V gave up 0 bases and J gave up 5 bases, with 5 bases separating them. This CDR3 has 12 residues. CDR3 sequence reads: CAWSVLENIQYF. In DNA, the CDR3 is TGTGCCTGGAGTGTACTAGAAAACATTCAGTACTTC. Supplemented by reference TRBV30 and TRBJ2-4, the full variable domain reads SQTIHQWPATLVQPVGSPLSLECTVEGTSNPNLYWYRQAAGRGLQLLFYSVGIGQISSEVPQNLSASRPQDRQFILSSKKLLLSDSGFYLCAWSVLENIQYFGAGTRLSVL.